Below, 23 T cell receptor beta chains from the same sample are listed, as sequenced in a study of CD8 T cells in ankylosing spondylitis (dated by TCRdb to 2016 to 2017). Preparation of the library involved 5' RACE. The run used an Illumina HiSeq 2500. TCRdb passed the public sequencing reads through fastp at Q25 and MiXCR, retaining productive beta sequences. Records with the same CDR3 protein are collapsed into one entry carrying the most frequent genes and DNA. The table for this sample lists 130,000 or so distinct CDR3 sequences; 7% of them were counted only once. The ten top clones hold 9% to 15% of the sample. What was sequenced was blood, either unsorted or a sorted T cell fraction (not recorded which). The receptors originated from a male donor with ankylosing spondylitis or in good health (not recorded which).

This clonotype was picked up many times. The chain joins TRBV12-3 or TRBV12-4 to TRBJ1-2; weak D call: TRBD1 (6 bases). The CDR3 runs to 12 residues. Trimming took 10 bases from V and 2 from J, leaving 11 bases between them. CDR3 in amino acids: CATEGGNYGYTF. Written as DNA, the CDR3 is TGTGCCACGGAGGGGGGCAACTATGGCTACACCTTC.

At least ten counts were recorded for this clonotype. The CDR3 spells CSALLGVASTDTQYF. As DNA, the CDR3 is TGCAGTGCCCTGTTGGGGGTCGCGAGCACAGATACGCAGTATTTT. This chain uses TRBV20-1 with TRBJ2-3; D assignment may be TRBD1 or TRBD2 (5 bases each). The CDR3 runs 15 residues. V was trimmed by 6 bases and J by 0 bases, leaving 16 bases between them. Germline CDR1 is DFQATT and CDR2 is SNEGSKA (reference sequence).

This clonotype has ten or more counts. CDR3: CASSFHKTGELFF. The CDR3 region has the DNA TGTGCCAGCAGCTTTCATAAGACCGGGGAGCTGTTTTTT. The chain carries TRBV12-3 or TRBV12-4 and TRBJ2-2, with unresolved D. CDR3 length equals 13 residues. V lost 6 bases and J 5 bases, leaving 10 bases between the germline ends.

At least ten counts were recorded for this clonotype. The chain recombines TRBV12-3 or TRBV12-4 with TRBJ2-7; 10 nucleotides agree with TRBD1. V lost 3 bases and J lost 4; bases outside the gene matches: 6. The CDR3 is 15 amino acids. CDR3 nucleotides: TGTGCCAGCAGTTTCCTGGGACAGGGGAGGTACGAGCAGTACTTC. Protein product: CASSFLGQGRYEQYF.

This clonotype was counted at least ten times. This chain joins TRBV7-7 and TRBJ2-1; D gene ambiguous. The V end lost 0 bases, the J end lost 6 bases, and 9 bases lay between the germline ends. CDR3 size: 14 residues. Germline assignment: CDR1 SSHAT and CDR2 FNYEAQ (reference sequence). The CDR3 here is CASSLAPISNEQFF. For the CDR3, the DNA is TGTGCCAGCAGCTTAGCACCGATTTCCAATGAGCAGTTCTTC.

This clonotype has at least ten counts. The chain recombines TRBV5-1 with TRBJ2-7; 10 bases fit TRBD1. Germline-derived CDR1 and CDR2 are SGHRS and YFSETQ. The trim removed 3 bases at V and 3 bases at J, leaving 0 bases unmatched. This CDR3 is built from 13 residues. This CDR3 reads CASSWDRGYEQYF. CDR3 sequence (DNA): TGCGCCAGCAGCTGGGACAGGGGCTACGAGCAGTACTTC.

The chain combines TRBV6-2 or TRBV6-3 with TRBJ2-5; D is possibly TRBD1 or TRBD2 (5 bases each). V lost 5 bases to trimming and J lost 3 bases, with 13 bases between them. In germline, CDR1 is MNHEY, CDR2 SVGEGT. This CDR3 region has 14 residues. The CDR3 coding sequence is TGTGCCAGCAGTACGTGGGACGGAGAAGAGACCCAGTACTTC. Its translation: CASSTWDGEETQYF.

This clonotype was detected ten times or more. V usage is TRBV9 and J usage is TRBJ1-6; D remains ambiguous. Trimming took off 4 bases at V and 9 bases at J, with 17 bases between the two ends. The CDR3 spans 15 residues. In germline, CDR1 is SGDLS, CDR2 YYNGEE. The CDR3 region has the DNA TGTGCCAGCAGCCCGCAATCAGGCAGAGCTTCACCCCTCCACTTT. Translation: CASSPQSGRASPLHF.

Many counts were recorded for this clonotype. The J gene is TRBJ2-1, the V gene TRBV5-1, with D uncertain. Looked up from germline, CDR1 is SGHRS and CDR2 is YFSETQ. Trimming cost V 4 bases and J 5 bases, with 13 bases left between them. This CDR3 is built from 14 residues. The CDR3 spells CASSTGILDNEQFF. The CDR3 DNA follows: TGCGCCAGCAGCACTGGGATTCTAGACAATGAGCAGTTCTTC.

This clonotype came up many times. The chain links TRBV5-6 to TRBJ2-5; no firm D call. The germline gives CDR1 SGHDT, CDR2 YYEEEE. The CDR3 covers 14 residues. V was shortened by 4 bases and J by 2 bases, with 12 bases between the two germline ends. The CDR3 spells CASSQRSSQETQYF. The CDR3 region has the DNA TGTGCCAGCAGCCAGAGGAGCAGTCAAGAGACCCAGTACTTC.

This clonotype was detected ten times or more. In nucleotides, the CDR3 is TGTGCCAGCAGCGTAACAGGGGAGCTGTTTTTT. Its translation: CASSVTGELFF. This chain uses TRBV9 with TRBJ2-2, with D unresolved. The CDR3 spans 11 residues. Between the trimmed V and J ends, which lost 1 base and 8 bases, there was a span of 3 bases. In germline, CDR1 is SGDLS, CDR2 YYNGEE.

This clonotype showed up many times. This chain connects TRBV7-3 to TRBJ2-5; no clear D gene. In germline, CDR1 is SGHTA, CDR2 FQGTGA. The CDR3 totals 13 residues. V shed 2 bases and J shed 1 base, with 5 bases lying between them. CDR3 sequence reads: CASSLRRQETQYF. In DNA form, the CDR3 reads TGTGCCAGCAGCTTACGGCGCCAAGAGACCCAGTACTTC.

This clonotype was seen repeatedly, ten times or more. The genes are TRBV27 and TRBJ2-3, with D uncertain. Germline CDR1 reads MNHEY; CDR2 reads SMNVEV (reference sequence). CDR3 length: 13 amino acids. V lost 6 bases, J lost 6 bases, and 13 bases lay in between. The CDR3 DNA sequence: TGTGCCAGCAGCCTATATCCTCGGGATACGCAGTATTTT. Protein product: CASSLYPRDTQYF.

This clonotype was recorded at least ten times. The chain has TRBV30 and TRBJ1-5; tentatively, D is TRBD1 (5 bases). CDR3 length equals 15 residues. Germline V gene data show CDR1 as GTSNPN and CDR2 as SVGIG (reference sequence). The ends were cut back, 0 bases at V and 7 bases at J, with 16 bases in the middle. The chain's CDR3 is CAWSVIGEWGQPQHF. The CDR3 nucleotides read TGTGCCTGGAGTGTAATAGGGGAATGGGGGCAGCCCCAGCATTTT.

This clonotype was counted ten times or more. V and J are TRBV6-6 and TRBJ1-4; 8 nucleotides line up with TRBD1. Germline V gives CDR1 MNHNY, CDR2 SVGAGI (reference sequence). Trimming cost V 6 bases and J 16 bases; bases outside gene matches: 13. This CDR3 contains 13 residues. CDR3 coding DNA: TGTGCCAGCAGCCCCGGGACAGGTTATGTTCAGTTTTTT. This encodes CASSPGTGYVQFF.

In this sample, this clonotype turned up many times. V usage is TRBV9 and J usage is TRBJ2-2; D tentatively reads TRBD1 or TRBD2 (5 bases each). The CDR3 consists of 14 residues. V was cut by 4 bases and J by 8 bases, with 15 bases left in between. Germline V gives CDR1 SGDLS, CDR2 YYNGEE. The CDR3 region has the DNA TGTGCCAGCAGCCCCGGGACGGAAAAAGGGGAGCTGTTTTTT. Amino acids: CASSPGTEKGELFF.

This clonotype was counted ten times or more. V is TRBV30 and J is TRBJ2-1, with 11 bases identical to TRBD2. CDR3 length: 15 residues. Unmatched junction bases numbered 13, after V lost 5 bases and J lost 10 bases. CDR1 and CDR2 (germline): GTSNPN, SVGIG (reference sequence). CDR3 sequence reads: CAWDDPGLAGEEQFF. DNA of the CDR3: TGTGCCTGGGACGACCCCGGACTAGCGGGTGAGGAGCAGTTCTTC. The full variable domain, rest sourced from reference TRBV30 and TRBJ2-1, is SQTIHQWPATLVQPVGSPLSLECTVEGTSNPNLYWYRQAAGRGLQLLFYSVGIGQISSEVPQNLSASRPQDRQFILSSKKLLLSDSGFYLCAWDDPGLAGEEQFFGPGTRLTVL.

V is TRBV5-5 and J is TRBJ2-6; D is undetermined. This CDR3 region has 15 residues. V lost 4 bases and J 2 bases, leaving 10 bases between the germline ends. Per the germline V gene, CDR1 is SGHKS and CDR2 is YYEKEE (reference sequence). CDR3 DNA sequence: TGTGCCAGCAGCCCCCTACCCACTGGGGCCAACGTCCTGACTTTC. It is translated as CASSPLPTGANVLTF.

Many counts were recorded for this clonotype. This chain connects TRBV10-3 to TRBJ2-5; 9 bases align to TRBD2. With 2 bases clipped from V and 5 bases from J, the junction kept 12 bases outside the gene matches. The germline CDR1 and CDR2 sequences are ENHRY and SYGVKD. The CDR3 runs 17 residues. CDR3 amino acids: CAISEPPGGRARETQYF. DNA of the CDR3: TGTGCCATCAGTGAGCCCCCTGGCGGGAGGGCCAGGGAGACCCAGTACTTC.

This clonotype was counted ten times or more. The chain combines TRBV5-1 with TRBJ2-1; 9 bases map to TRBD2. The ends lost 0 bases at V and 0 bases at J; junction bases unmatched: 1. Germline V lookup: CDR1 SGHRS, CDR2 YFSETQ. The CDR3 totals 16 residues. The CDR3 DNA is TGCGCCAGCAGCTTGGGACTAGCGGTCTCCTACAATGAGCAGTTCTTC. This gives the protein CASSLGLAVSYNEQFF.

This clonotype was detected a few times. The CDR3 nucleotides read TGTGCCAGCTCACCACTCCCGGGGCCAGATACGCAGTATTTT. Encoded protein: CASSPLPGPDTQYF. The J gene is TRBJ2-3, the V gene TRBV18, with D perhaps given as TRBD1 or TRBD2 (5 bases each). Germline CDR1 is KGHSH and CDR2 is LQKENI. The CDR3 has 14 amino acids. Trimming took 1 base from V and 4 from J, leaving 9 bases between them. The full variable domain, with the rest looked up from reference TRBV18 and TRBJ2-3, is NAGVMQNPRHLVRRRGQEARLRCSPMKGHSHVYWYRQLPEEGLKFMVYLQKENIIDESGMPKERFSAEFPKEGPSILRIQQVVRGDSAAYFCASSPLPGPDTQYFGPGTRLTVL.

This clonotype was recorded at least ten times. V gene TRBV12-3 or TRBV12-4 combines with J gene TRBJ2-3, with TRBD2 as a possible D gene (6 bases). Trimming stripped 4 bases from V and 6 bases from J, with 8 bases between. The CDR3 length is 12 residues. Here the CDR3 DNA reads TGTGCCAGCAGTTGGACTATTGATACGCAGTATTTT. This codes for CASSWTIDTQYF.

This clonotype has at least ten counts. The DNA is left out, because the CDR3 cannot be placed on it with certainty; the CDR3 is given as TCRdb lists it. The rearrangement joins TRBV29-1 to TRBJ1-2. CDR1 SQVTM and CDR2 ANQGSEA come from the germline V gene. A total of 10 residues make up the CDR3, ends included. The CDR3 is CSVGWGGGAF.